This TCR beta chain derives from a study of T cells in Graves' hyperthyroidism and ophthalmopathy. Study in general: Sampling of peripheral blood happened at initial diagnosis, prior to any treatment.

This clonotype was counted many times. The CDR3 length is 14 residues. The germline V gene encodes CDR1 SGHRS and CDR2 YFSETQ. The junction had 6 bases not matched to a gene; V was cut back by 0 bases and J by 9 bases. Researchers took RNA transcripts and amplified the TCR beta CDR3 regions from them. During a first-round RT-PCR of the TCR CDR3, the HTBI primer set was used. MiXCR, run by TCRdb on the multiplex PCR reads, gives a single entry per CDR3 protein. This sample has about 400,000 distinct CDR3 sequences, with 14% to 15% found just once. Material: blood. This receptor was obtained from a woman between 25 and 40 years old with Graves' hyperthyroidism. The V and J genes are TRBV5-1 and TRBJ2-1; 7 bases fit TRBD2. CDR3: CASSLGTSKSEQFF. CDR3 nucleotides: TGCGCCAGCAGCTTGGGGACTAGTAAGAGTGAGCAGTTCTTC.